This T cell receptor (beta chain) was sequenced in a study of blood T cell repertoires in COVID-19. Study overall: Specimens from acute and convalescent COVID-19 originated in the United States, Italy and Spain.

The table came from immunoSEQ multiplex PCR; TCRdb's copy has only in-frame clones and leaves some out. The sample lists 80,000 to 90,000 clones; around nine tenths were seen once. This CDR3 region has 16 residues. V dropped 2 bases and J dropped 1; count of bases not matched to a gene: 5. The germline CDR1 and CDR2 sequences are LNHDA and SQIVND (reference sequence). The gene calls are TRBV19 and TRBJ1-1, with 9 bases that match TRBD1. The sequence was obtained from a man between 35 and 55 years old with acute or convalescent COVID-19. Sequenced material: peripheral blood. The CDR3, as DNA: TGTGCCAGTAGTATATTACCGGGACAGGGGAACACTGAAGCTTTCTTT. Translation: CASSILPGQGNTEAFF.